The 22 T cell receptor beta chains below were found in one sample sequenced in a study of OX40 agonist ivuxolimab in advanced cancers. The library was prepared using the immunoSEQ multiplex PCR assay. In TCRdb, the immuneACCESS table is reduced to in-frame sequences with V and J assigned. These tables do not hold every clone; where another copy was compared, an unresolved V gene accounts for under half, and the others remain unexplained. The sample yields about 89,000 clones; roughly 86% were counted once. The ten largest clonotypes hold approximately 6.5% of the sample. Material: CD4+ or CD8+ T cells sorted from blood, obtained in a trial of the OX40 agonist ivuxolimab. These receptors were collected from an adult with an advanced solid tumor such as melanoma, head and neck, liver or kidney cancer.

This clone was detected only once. The CDR3 nucleotides are TGTGCCAGCAGTTTACAGGGGGCACTGCAGTACTTC. Translation: CASSLQGALQYF. The chain carries TRBV6-6 and TRBJ2-7, with 9 positions matching TRBD1. Looked up from germline, CDR1 is MNHNY and CDR2 is SVGAGI (reference sequence). With V trimmed by 4 bases and J by 9 bases, 4 bases remained unmatched. This CDR3 is built from 12 residues.

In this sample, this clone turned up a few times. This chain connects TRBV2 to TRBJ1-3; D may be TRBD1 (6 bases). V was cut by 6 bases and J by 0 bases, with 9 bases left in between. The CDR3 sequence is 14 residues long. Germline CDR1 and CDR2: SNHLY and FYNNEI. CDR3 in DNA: TGTGCCAGCAGGGACAGTTCCTCTGGAAACACCATATATTTT. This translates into CASRDSSSGNTIYF.

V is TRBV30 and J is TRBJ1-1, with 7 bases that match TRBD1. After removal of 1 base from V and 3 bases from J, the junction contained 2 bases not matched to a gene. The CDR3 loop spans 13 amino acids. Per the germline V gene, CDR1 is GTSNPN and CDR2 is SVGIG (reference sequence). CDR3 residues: CAWSEQGYTEAFF. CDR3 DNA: TGTGCCTGGAGTGAACAGGGGTACACTGAAGCTTTCTTT.

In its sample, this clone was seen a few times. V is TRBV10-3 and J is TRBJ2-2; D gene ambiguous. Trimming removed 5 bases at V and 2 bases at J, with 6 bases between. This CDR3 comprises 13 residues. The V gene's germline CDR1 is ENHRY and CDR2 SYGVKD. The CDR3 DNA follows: TGTGCCATCAGTTTTACAAACACCGGGGAGCTGTTTTTT. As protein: CAISFTNTGELFF.

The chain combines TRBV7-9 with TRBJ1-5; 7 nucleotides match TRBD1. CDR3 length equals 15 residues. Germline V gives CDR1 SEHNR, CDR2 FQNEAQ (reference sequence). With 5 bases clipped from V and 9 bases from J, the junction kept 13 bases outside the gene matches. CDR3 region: CASSTGTDSGGPQHF. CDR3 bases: TGTGCCAGCAGCACCGGGACAGACTCGGGAGGGCCCCAGCATTTT.

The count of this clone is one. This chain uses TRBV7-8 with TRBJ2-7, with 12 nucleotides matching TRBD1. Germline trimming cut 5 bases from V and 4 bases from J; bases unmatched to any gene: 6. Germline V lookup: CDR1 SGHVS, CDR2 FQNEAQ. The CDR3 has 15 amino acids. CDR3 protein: CASSPRDRGQYEQYF. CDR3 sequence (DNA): TGTGCCAGCAGCCCGAGGGACAGGGGGCAGTACGAGCAGTACTTC.

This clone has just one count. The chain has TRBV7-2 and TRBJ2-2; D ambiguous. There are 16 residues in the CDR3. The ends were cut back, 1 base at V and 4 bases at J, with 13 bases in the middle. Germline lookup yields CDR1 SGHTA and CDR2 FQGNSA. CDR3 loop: CASSLGRSKITGELFF. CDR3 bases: TGTGCCAGCAGCTTAGGGCGTTCTAAAATCACCGGGGAGCTGTTTTTT. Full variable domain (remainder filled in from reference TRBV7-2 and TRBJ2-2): GAGVSQSPSNKVTEKGKDVELRCDPISGHTALYWYRQSLGQGLEFLIYFQGNSAPDKSGLPSDRFSAERTGGSVSTLTIQRTQQEDSAVYLCASSLGRSKITGELFFGEGSRLTVL.

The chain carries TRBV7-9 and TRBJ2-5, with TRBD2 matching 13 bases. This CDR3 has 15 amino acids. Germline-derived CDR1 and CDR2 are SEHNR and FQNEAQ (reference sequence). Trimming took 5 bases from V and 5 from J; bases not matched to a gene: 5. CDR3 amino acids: CASSRSTSGGETQYF. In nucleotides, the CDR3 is TGTGCCAGCAGCCGATCGACTAGCGGGGGGGAGACCCAGTACTTC.

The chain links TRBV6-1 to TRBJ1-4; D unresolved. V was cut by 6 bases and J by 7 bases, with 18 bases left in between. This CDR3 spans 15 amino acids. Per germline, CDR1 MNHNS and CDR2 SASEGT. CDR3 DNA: TGTGCCAGCAGCGACTTCCCGGCACTCATTGAAAAACTGTTTTTT. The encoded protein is CASSDFPALIEKLFF.

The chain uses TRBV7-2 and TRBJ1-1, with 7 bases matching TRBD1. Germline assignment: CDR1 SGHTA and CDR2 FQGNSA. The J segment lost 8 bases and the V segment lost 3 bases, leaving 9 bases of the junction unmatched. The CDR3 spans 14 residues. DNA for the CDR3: TGTGCCAGCAGCTTGGGGACAGCCGATAAGGAAGCTTTCTTT. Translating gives CASSLGTADKEAFF.

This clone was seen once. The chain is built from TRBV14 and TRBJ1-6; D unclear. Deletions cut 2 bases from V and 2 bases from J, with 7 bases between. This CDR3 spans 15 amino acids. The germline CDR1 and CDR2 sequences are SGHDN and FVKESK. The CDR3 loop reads CASSQNLPYNSPLHF. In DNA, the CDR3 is TGTGCCAGCAGCCAAAACCTTCCCTATAATTCACCCCTCCACTTT.

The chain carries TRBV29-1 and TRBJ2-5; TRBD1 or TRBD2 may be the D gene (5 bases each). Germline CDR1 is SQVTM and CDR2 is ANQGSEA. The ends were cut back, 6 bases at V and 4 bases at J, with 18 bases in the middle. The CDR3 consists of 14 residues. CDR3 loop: CSVSVGLGRETQYF. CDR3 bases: TGCAGCGTCTCCGTAGGGTTGGGACGAGAGACCCAGTACTTC.

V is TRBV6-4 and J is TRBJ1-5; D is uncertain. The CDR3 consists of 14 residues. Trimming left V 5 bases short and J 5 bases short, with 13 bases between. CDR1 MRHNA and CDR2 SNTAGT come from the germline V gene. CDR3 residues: CASSLEEGYQPQHF. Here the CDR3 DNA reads TGTGCCAGCAGTCTGGAGGAGGGATATCAGCCCCAGCATTTT.

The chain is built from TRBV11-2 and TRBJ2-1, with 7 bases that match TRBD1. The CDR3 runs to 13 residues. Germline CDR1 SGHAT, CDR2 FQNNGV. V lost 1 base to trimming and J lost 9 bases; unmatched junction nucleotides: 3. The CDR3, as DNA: TGTGCCAGCAGCTTAGGACAGGGTTCTGAGCAGTTCTTC. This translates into CASSLGQGSEQFF.

CDR3 in DNA: TGTGCCAGTAGCCTTAACGGGGGGTGGAGCAATCAGCCCCAGCATTTT. It is translated as CASSLNGGWSNQPQHF. The J gene is TRBJ1-5, the V gene TRBV19; possible D gene TRBD1, 5 bases. Germline V gives CDR1 LNHDA, CDR2 SQIVND (reference sequence). V shed 6 bases and J shed 1 base, with 16 bases lying between them. The CDR3 is 16 amino acids.

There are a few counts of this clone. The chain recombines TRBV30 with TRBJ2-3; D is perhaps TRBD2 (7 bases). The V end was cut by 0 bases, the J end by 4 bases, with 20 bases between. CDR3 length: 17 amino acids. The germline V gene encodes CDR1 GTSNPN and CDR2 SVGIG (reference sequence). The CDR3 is CAWSVQGGGAIADTQYF. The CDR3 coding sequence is TGTGCCTGGAGTGTACAGGGTGGGGGGGCTATTGCAGATACGCAGTATTTT.

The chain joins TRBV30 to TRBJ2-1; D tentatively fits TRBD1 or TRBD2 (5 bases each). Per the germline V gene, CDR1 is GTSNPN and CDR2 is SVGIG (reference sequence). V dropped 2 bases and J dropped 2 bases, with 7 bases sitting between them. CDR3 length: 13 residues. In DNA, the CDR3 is TGTGCCTGGAGTAGAGGGGCCTACAATGAGCAGTTCTTC. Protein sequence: CAWSRGAYNEQFF.

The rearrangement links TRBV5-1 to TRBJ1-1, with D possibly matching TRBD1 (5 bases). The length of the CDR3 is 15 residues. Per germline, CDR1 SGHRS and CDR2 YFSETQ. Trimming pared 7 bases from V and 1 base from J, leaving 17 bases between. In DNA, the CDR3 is TGCGCCAGCTCCGTCCAGGGACCCAAGAACACTGAAGCTTTCTTT. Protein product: CASSVQGPKNTEAFF.

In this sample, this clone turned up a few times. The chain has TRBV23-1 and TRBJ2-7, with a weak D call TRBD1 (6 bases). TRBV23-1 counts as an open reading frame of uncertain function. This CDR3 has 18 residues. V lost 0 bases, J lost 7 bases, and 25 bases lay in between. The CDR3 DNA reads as TGCGCCAGCAGTCAATCGGTAGAAGGACCCGGACAGTTTCGGGAGCAGTACTTC. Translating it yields CASSQSVEGPGQFREQYF.

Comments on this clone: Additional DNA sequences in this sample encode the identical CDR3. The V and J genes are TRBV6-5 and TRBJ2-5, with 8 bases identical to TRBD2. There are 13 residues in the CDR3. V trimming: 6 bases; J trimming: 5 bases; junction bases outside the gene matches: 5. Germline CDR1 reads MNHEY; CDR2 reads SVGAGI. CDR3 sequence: CASSRTSRETQYF. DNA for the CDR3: TGTGCCAGCAGCCGGACTAGCCGGGAGACCCAGTACTTC.

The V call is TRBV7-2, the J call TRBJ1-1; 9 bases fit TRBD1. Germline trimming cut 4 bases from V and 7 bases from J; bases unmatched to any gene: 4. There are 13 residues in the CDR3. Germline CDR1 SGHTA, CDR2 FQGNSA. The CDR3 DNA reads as TGTGCCAGCAGCTCACAGGGGGCCTTTGAAGCTTTCTTT. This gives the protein CASSSQGAFEAFF.

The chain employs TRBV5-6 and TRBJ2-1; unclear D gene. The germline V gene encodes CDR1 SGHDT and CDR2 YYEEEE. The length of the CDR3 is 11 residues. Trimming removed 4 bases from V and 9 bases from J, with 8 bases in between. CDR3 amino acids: CASSQNAEQFF. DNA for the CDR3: TGTGCCAGCAGCCAGAACGCTGAGCAGTTCTTC.